This is a list of T cell receptor beta chains from one sample in a study of blood T cells in healthy people across ages. TCRdb fed the 5' RACE reads into MiXCR, producing one record per CDR3 protein. The sample lists roughly 1,500,000 distinct CDR3 sequences, approximately 32% occurring once. The sequenced sample consisted of blood. The origin of the receptors is a woman in her twenties or thirties in good health. CDR3s include the opening cysteine and the closing phenylalanine or tryptophan. D genes are given only for firm matches. Size values are once, few and many counts, or a class for expanded clones, and some rows have none.

clone size,J gene,D gene,V gene,CDR3 DNA,CDR3 protein
few,TRBJ2-1,TRBD2,TRBV20-1,TGCAGTGCTAACCGCCAGGGGACTAGGGGCTACAATGAGCAGTTCTTC,CSANRQGTRGYNEQFF
many,TRBJ2-1,TRBD2,TRBV4-1,TGCGCCAGCAGCGTACGACCGCCTAGCGGGGACAATGAGCAGTTCTTC,CASSVRPPSGDNEQFF
.,TRBJ1-2,.,TRBV9,TGTGCCAGCAGCGCCCTTTCGGGCTACAACTATGGCTACACCTTC,CASSALSGYNYGYTF
few,TRBJ2-5,TRBD2,TRBV5-4,TGTGCCAGCAGCTCGGGCGGGAGAGACCCAGAGACCCAGTACTTC,CASSSGGRDPETQYF
.,TRBJ2-3,TRBD2,TRBV9,TGTGCCAGCAGCCGAGGGGGACTAGCGGGAGAATGTACGCAGTATTTT,CASSRGGLAGECTQYF
many,TRBJ1-1,.,TRBV20-1,TGCAGTGCAAGGACAGCGAACACTGAAGCTTTCTTT,CSARTANTEAFF
.,TRBJ1-5,TRBD1,TRBV28,TGTGCCAGCACCTCAGGGGGGTACCAGCCCCAGCATTTT,CASTSGGYQPQHF
few,TRBJ2-7,.,TRBV12-3/TRBV12-4,TGTGCCAGCAGTTTCGAGGTGGTGATCGGTTTCTGGCACGAGCAGTACTTC,CASSFEVVIGFWHEQYF
.,TRBJ2-7,.,TRBV7-3,TGTGCCAGCAGCCCTAGCTCCTACAATGAGCAGTACTTC,CASSPSSYNEQYF
.,TRBJ1-4,.,TRBV4-1,TGCGCCAGCAGCCAAGATACGACTGGCCGGGGAGAAAAACTGTTTTTT,CASSQDTTGRGEKLFF
few,TRBJ1-2,.,TRBV27,TGTGCCAGCAGCCCACAGAAGAACTATGGCTACACCTTC,CASSPQKNYGYTF
.,TRBJ2-1,TRBD2,TRBV4-2,TGTGCCAGCAAGAACCTTAGCCGGGGGGGACTCTACAATGAGCAGTTCTTC,CASKNLSRGGLYNEQFF
few,TRBJ2-6,TRBD1,TRBV7-3,TGTGCCAGCAGCTTAAGGAGGTTGGGACAGGGAACGTCGGGGGCCAACGTCCTGACTTTC,CASSLRRLGQGTSGANVLTF
few,TRBJ1-1,TRBD1,TRBV4-1,TGCGCCAGCAGCCAAGATGGGGGACAGGGGCGGACTGAAGCTTTCTTT,CASSQDGGQGRTEAFF
.,TRBJ2-7,TRBD1,TRBV12-3/TRBV12-4,TGTGCCAGCAGTTTAACCAGGGGGCCAAGCTCCTACGAGCAGTACTTC,CASSLTRGPSSYEQYF
many,TRBJ2-5,.,TRBV2,TGTGCCAGCAGAGACAGGGGAGGGGAGACCCAGTACTTC,CASRDRGGETQYF
few,TRBJ1-5,.,TRBV27,TGTGCCAGCAGTTTCGTGGGGCCCTATCAGCCCCAGCATTTT,CASSFVGPYQPQHF
few,TRBJ1-2,.,TRBV20-1,TGCAGTGCTAGCAGGACACTCTATGGCTACACCTTC,CSASRTLYGYTF
few,TRBJ2-5,.,TRBV29-1,TGCAGCGTGATACAAGGTTCATCAGAGACCCAGTACTTC,CSVIQGSSETQYF
few,TRBJ2-5,.,TRBV7-2,TGTGCCAGCAGCTTAAGAGATGGGACAAGGGGTAGGACCCAGTACTTC,CASSLRDGTRGRTQYF
.,TRBJ2-7,TRBD2,TRBV7-8,TGTGCCAGCAGCTTAGTCGGCGGGAGGGTCACGCAGTACTTC,CASSLVGGRVTQYF
.,TRBJ2-5,.,TRBV7-2,TGTGCCAGCAGCGGGGGTCGGAAGACCCAGTACTTC,CASSGGRKTQYF
.,TRBJ1-2,.,TRBV6-5,TGTGCCAGCAGTACCGACGTAACCATTTATGGCTACACCTTC,CASSTDVTIYGYTF
few,TRBJ1-2,TRBD1,TRBV6-1,TGTGCCAGCAGTTGGGACAGGGGAGGAGATGGCTACACCTTC,CASSWDRGGDGYTF
few,TRBJ1-1,TRBD1,TRBV12-3/TRBV12-4,TGTGCCAGCATGGGACAGTTGAACACTGAAGCTTTCTTT,CASMGQLNTEAFF
.,TRBJ1-1,.,TRBV20-1,TGCAGTGCTAGGTACGGACTGATGAACACTGAAGCTTTCTTT,CSARYGLMNTEAFF
few,TRBJ2-1,TRBD2,TRBV7-9,TGTGCCAGCAGCTTAGCGGGAGGGCCTTTCTCCTACAATGAGCAGTTCTTC,CASSLAGGPFSYNEQFF
.,TRBJ2-3,.,TRBV9,TGTGCCAGCAGCGCCGGCGGCGGGACATACACAGATACGCAGTATTTT,CASSAGGGTYTDTQYF
once,TRBJ1-4,.,TRBV5-1,TGCGCCAGCAGCTGGAGGGACCCTGGCGATGAAAAACTGTTTTTT,CASSWRDPGDEKLFF
few,TRBJ2-1,TRBD2,TRBV14,TGTGCCAGCAGCCAATTCCCGGGACTTAGCGGGAAGGGTGAGCAGTTCTTC,CASSQFPGLSGKGEQFF
once,TRBJ2-7,.,TRBV6-1,TGTGCCAGCAGTGACAGGGGGGTGAGAAACGAGCAGTACTTC,CASSDRGVRNEQYF
many,TRBJ2-5,.,TRBV29-1,TGCAGCGTGGGGGGACAGTGGGAGACCCAGTACTTC,CSVGGQWETQYF
few,TRBJ2-7,TRBD2,TRBV14,TGTGCCAGCAGCCAAGTGGGTCTAGCGGAACGCTACGAGCAGTACTTC,CASSQVGLAERYEQYF
.,TRBJ2-4,.,TRBV20-1,TGCAGTGCTAGACCCCCAGGGGTGGAGGAGCAGTACTTC,CSARPPGVEEQYF
few,TRBJ2-3,.,TRBV2,TGTGCCAGCAGTGAGATTCCAGAAACAGATACGCAGTATTTT,CASSEIPETDTQYF
few,TRBJ1-2,TRBD1,TRBV30,TGTGCCTGGAGTGAGGGGACAGGGGGCCAGGGCTACACCTTC,CAWSEGTGGQGYTF
.,TRBJ2-1,TRBD2,TRBV7-9,TGTGCCAGCAGCTCACGGTTTAGCGGGAGTGAGGGTGAGCAGTTCTTC,CASSSRFSGSEGEQFF
.,TRBJ1-2,.,TRBV2,TGTGCCAGCAAATCAGATTCCTATGGCTACACCTTC,CASKSDSYGYTF
few,TRBJ2-3,TRBD2,TRBV5-1,TGCGCCAGCAGCTTGGATAGCGGGAGGGCCATAGATACGCAGTATTTT,CASSLDSGRAIDTQYF
.,TRBJ2-1,TRBD2,TRBV7-7,TGTGCCAGCAGCTTAGACAGCGGGGGGCTCTACTCCTACAATGAGCAGTTCTTC,CASSLDSGGLYSYNEQFF
.,TRBJ1-2,TRBD1,TRBV29-1,TGCAGCGTTGAAGATTGGGACAGGGGGACCTATGGCTACACCTTC,CSVEDWDRGTYGYTF
.,TRBJ2-3,TRBD2,TRBV20-1,TGCAGTGCCCAGAGCGGGGGGCCTAGCACAGATACGCAGTATTTT,CSAQSGGPSTDTQYF
.,TRBJ2-5,.,TRBV7-9,TGTGCCGGCAGCTCCAGCGCCCGTGGGGAGGGGGAAGAGACCCAGTACTTC,CAGSSSARGEGEETQYF
.,TRBJ2-1,TRBD2,TRBV3-1,TGTGCCAGCAGCCAGGCGGGAGGGCCTCAAAATGAGCAGTTCTTC,CASSQAGGPQNEQFF
.,TRBJ1-4,.,TRBV3-1,TGTGCCAGCAGCCTCCGGAAGGGTTCGAATGAAAAACTGTTTTTT,CASSLRKGSNEKLFF
many,TRBJ2-3,.,TRBV20-1,TGCAGTGCCAGCAAGGCAGATACGCAGTATTTT,CSASKADTQYF
few,TRBJ2-3,.,TRBV5-1,TGCGCCAGCAGCTTTGAAAGGAGGGCAGATACGCAGTATTTT,CASSFERRADTQYF
few,TRBJ2-2,.,TRBV5-4,TGTGCCAGCAGCCGAGACTCGCAAACGAACACCGGGGAGCTGTTTTTT,CASSRDSQTNTGELFF
.,TRBJ2-1,TRBD2,TRBV5-1,TGCGCCAGCAGCTTGGCCAGCGGGGGGGCCTTGAATGAGCAGTTCTTC,CASSLASGGALNEQFF
.,TRBJ2-3,TRBD2,TRBV10-3,TGTGCCATCAGTGAGGGAGCGGGAGTAGATACGCAGTATTTT,CAISEGAGVDTQYF
few,TRBJ2-1,TRBD2,TRBV6-4,TGTGCCAGCAGTCTCAGACTAGCGGGAGACACGGAGCAGTTCTTC,CASSLRLAGDTEQFF